This T cell receptor beta chain stems from a study of cytomegalovirus exposure and HLA in healthy donors. Vbeta (60) and Jbeta (13) primers were used in the PCR. The data were produced by immunoSEQ multiplex PCR, yet TCRdb's version contains in-frame clones alone and is incomplete. This sample's table reports approximately 110,000 clones. Germline V CDR1 and CDR2: SGHKS, YYEKEE (reference sequence). The V and J ends lost 3 bases and 0 bases respectively, with 13 bases between them. This CDR3 contains 15 residues. Findings and caveats of the study: For most subjects, TCR beta sequences were reported to predict HLA-A and HLA-B alleles with accuracy. The study found most TCR sequences rare, yet found some public TCRs in many donors. In a later analysis, most CMV-associated TCR beta chains appeared HLA-restricted. A missense variant in DCLRE1C was later tied to TCR beta V- and J-gene trimming.

On this clone: Antigen: not known.

V gene TRBV5-5 combines with J gene TRBJ2-7, with D possibly being TRBD2 (5 bases). The receptor was derived from a man between 35 and 55 years old in good health and CMV-seronegative. What was sequenced was PBMCs. The CDR3 is CASSSIIGSSYEQYF. The CDR3 bases are TGTGCCAGCAGCTCGATCATAGGGAGCTCCTACGAGCAGTACTTC.